The 26 T cell receptor beta chains in this list originate from one sample, sequenced in a study of human T cells and chemical hapten exposure. TCRdb used MiXCR to reprocess the RACE reads, holding one entry per CDR3 protein. Counted here are over 65,000 distinct CDR3 sequences, around 10% occurring once; the ten biggest clones make up approximately 1.5%. Described time point: patch test 3, about 24 weeks after DPC sensitization. Documented treatment: therapeutic diphenylcyclopropenone sensitization with weekly scalp DPC. This sample comprised whole blood, obtained in connection with sensitization to the hapten diphenylcyclopropenone (DPC). These receptors originate from a woman aged 45-59 years with alopecia areata. Some clones in this sample may be carry-over from other donors' samples.

The chain combines TRBV20-1 with TRBJ2-7; TRBD1 might be the D (6 bases). V was shortened by 3 bases and J by 2 bases, with 14 bases between the two germline ends. This CDR3 comprises 14 residues. CDR1 and CDR2 (germline): DFQATT, SNEGSKA (reference sequence). The CDR3 DNA reads TGCAGTGCTAGGGGACACCAGAACCCCTACGAGCAGTACTTC. Its protein product is CSARGHQNPYEQYF.

Of note for this clonotype: Germline and junction disagree at one end, which may indicate a read error. The chain joins TRBV11-2 to TRBJ2-6, with D possibly being TRBD2 (6 bases). CDR1 and CDR2 from the germline V gene are SGHAT and FQNNGV. This CDR3 contains 19 residues. The CDR3 DNA reads TGTGCCAGCAGGACTTTCGGGGGAGCGAAAACCTCTGGGGTCAACGTCCTGACTTTC. Translating gives CASRTFGGAKTSGVNVLTF.

This clonotype appeared a few times. This chain joins TRBV5-6 and TRBJ2-2; D unclear. The V end lost 0 bases, the J end lost 7 bases, and 10 bases lay between the germline ends. The CDR3 has 14 residues. The germline V gene encodes CDR1 SGHDT and CDR2 YYEEEE. CDR3 sequence (DNA): TGTGCCAGCAGCTTGGATCGGGCGAGCGGGGAGCTGTTTTTT. It translates to CASSLDRASGELFF.

V and J are TRBV7-2 and TRBJ2-7; TRBD1 might be the D (6 bases). Trimming removed 2 bases at V and 4 bases at J, with 21 bases between. This CDR3 is 17 amino acids long. Germline V gives CDR1 SGHTA, CDR2 FQGNSA. The CDR3 is CASSLYGVQGEPYEQYF. DNA for the CDR3: TGTGCCAGCAGCTTATACGGCGTACAGGGAGAGCCGTACGAGCAGTACTTC.

This clonotype was observed at least ten times. This chain links TRBV11-2 with TRBJ2-5; D is undetermined. CDR1 is SGHAT and CDR2 is FQNNGV in the germline V gene. There are 13 residues in the CDR3. V shed 1 base and J shed 4 bases, with 7 bases lying between them. The CDR3 protein is CASSLGLPETQYF. The CDR3 DNA is TGTGCCAGCAGCTTAGGATTACCAGAGACCCAGTACTTC. The complete variable domain, with remaining parts taken from reference TRBV11-2 and TRBJ2-5, reads EAGVAQSPRYKIIEKRQSVAFWCNPISGHATLYWYQQILGQGPKLLIQFQNNGVVDDSQLPKDRFSAERLKGVDSTLKIQPAKLEDSAVYLCASSLGLPETQYFGPGTRLLVL.

In its sample, this clonotype was seen a few times. V usage is TRBV7-9 and J usage is TRBJ1-4, with TRBD1 matching over 12 bases. V dropped 5 bases and J dropped 5; count of bases not matched to a gene: 18. Germline CDR1 is SEHNR and CDR2 is FQNEAQ (reference sequence). This CDR3 has 20 residues. CDR3 region: CASSRGDGSGTGGPNEKLFF. CDR3 bases: TGTGCCAGCAGCAGGGGTGACGGTTCCGGGACAGGGGGCCCGAATGAAAAACTGTTTTTT.

The V call is TRBV7-6, the J call TRBJ2-2; D not resolved. With 6 bases removed from V and 12 bases from J, the gap between germline ends came to 11 bases. The germline V gene has CDR1 SGHVS and CDR2 FNYEAQ. The CDR3 runs to 11 residues. CDR3 sequence (DNA): TGTGCCAGCAGTATGGGGTCAAAGCTGTTTTTT. Translating gives CASSMGSKLFF.

This clonotype was recorded many times. The chain has TRBV18 and TRBJ2-5; D unresolved. Germline V lookup: CDR1 KGHSH, CDR2 LQKENI. V dropped 3 bases and J dropped 1 base, with 15 bases sitting between them. The length of the CDR3 is 16 residues. The CDR3 coding sequence is TGTGCCAGCTCACCTGCTTCATTGAGTGGCCAAGAGACCCAGTACTTC. Its translation: CASSPASLSGQETQYF.

V usage is TRBV7-9 and J usage is TRBJ2-1; D is unclear. CDR3 length: 14 residues. Germline values: CDR1 SEHNR, CDR2 FQNEAQ (reference sequence). Deletions cut 1 base from V and 4 bases from J, with 8 bases between. This chain's CDR3 is CASSLVSGYNEQFF. The CDR3 nucleotides are TGTGCCAGCAGCTTAGTTTCCGGTTACAATGAGCAGTTCTTC.

A few counts support this clonotype. The chain couples TRBV18 to TRBJ2-1; either TRBD1 or TRBD2 may fit D (5 bases each). The CDR3 length is 12 residues. Trimming took 1 base from V and 8 from J, leaving 6 bases between them. Germline CDR1 KGHSH, CDR2 LQKENI. CDR3 bases: TGTGCCAGCTCACCACTGGGGGATGAGCAGTTCTTC. Its protein product is CASSPLGDEQFF.

This rearrangement joins TRBV5-1 to TRBJ2-1; 8 bases match TRBD1. Germline assignment: CDR1 SGHRS and CDR2 YFSETQ. This CDR3 region has 12 residues. The junction had 5 bases not matched to a gene; V was cut back by 3 bases and J by 12 bases. CDR3 nucleotides: TGCGCCAGCAGCTCGGGGACAGGTCGGCAGTTCTTC. As protein: CASSSGTGRQFF. Based on the CDR3 plus reference TRBV5-1 and TRBJ2-1, the full variable domain is KAGVTQTPRYLIKTRGQQVTLSCSPISGHRSVSWYQQTPGQGLQFLFEYFSETQRNKGNFPGRFSGRQFSNSRSEMNVSTLELGDSALYLCASSSGTGRQFFGPGTRLTVL.

There are a few counts of this clonotype. The rearrangement joins TRBV5-1 to TRBJ2-7; D is perhaps TRBD2 (6 bases). Germline CDR1 reads SGHRS; CDR2 reads YFSETQ. Trimming removed 1 base at V and 7 bases at J, with 15 bases between. The length of the CDR3 is 14 residues. The CDR3: CASSLRLDGGEQYF. DNA for the CDR3: TGCGCCAGCAGCTTGCGGCTCGACGGGGGTGAGCAGTACTTC.

The chain has TRBV14 and TRBJ2-1; TRBD2 agrees at 7 bases. Trimming at V came to 4 bases and at J to 5 bases, leaving 5 bases not matched to a gene. CDR1 is SGHDN and CDR2 is FVKESK in the germline V gene. This CDR3 is built from 14 residues. The chain's CDR3 is CASSRGGIHNEQFF. CDR3 DNA sequence: TGTGCCAGCAGCCGGGGGGGAATCCACAATGAGCAGTTCTTC.

Many counts were recorded for this clonotype. The chain is built from TRBV28 and TRBJ1-2, with 7 bases identical to TRBD1. J lost 5 bases, V lost 1 base, and 16 bases had no gene match. The germline V gene encodes CDR1 MDHEN and CDR2 SYDVKM. The CDR3 consists of 18 residues. The CDR3 here is CASSLSSQGMVSEYGYTF. The CDR3 DNA follows: TGTGCCAGCAGTTTATCCTCACAGGGGATGGTTTCGGAGTATGGCTACACCTTC.

The sample holds many counts of this clonotype. The J gene is TRBJ2-1, the V gene TRBV20-1, with TRBD1 as a possible D gene (6 bases). The CDR3 is made up of 15 amino acids. Trimming took 6 bases from V and 0 from J, leaving 15 bases between them. Germline V CDR1 and CDR2: DFQATT, SNEGSKA (reference sequence). CDR3 nucleotides: TGCAGTGCCGAAGGGGGACCCACCTCCTACAATGAGCAGTTCTTC. Residues: CSAEGGPTSYNEQFF.

This clonotype was observed at least ten times. The chain is built from TRBV6-1 and TRBJ2-7; 7 bases fit TRBD2. V was clipped by 6 bases and J by 2 bases; unmatched bases: 4. Germline lookup yields CDR1 MNHNS and CDR2 SASEGT. The CDR3 runs 13 residues. CDR3 loop: CASRTGLPYEQYF. The CDR3 nucleotides are TGTGCCAGCAGGACGGGACTACCCTACGAGCAGTACTTC.

This rearrangement joins TRBV29-1 to TRBJ1-2; 9 positions match TRBD1. The CDR3 consists of 14 residues. The junction had 11 bases not matched to a gene; V was cut back by 6 bases and J by 6 bases. CDR1 and CDR2 (germline): SQVTM, ANQGSEA. The CDR3 is CSVVSGTGNNGYTF. DNA for the CDR3: TGCAGCGTAGTATCCGGGACAGGGAATAATGGCTACACCTTC.

The chain combines TRBV20-1 with TRBJ2-5; possible D gene TRBD2, 5 bases. This CDR3 region has 14 residues. The V gene's germline CDR1 is DFQATT and CDR2 SNEGSKA (reference sequence). V gave up 4 bases and J gave up 5 bases, with 17 bases separating them. CDR3 in DNA: TGCAGTGCTACCCCAGCGCGGTGGAGGGAGACCCAGTACTTC. Its translation is CSATPARWRETQYF.

The rearrangement uses TRBV28 and TRBJ1-2; unclear D gene. Germline assignment: CDR1 MDHEN and CDR2 SYDVKM. V lost 5 bases and J 0 bases, leaving 16 bases between the germline ends. This CDR3 is 16 amino acids long. The CDR3 reads CASSVSSGRTNYGYTF. In nucleotides, the CDR3 is TGTGCCAGCAGTGTCTCTTCGGGTCGCACTAACTATGGCTACACCTTC.

V usage is TRBV18 and J usage is TRBJ2-2; D may be TRBD2 (5 bases). CDR1 and CDR2 from the germline V gene are KGHSH and LQKENI. The germline V and J ends were trimmed by 3 bases and 5 bases, with 10 bases remaining between them. The CDR3 is 14 residues long. The CDR3 spells CASSPLTGTGELFF. The CDR3 nucleotides read TGTGCCAGCTCACCTCTAACGGGAACCGGGGAGCTGTTTTTT.

Many counts were recorded for this clonotype. This chain joins TRBV20-1 and TRBJ1-6; D is unresolved. In germline, CDR1 is DFQATT, CDR2 SNEGSKA (reference sequence). There are 15 residues in the CDR3. V was shortened by 6 bases and J by 8 bases, with 20 bases between the two germline ends. The CDR3 sequence is CSALQRALNDSPLHF. DNA for the CDR3: TGCAGTGCCCTTCAGAGGGCGCTCAATGATTCACCCCTCCACTTT.

This clonotype occurred many times. This sequence joins TRBV5-1 and TRBJ1-2; D might be TRBD1 (5 bases). Germline assignment: CDR1 SGHRS and CDR2 YFSETQ. V was shortened by 7 bases and J by 2 bases, with 15 bases between the two germline ends. The CDR3 has 14 residues. The DNA for the CDR3 is TGCGCCAGCCGGGCCGGGGCCGTCAACTATGGCTACACCTTC. Translation: CASRAGAVNYGYTF.

This clonotype was picked up many times. The rearrangement links TRBV20-1 to TRBJ1-4; D is undetermined. V lost 3 bases and J lost 3, with 8 bases in between. Germline V lookup: CDR1 DFQATT, CDR2 SNEGSKA (reference sequence). The CDR3 contains 13 residues. This CDR3 is CSASWDSNEKLFF. The CDR3, as DNA: TGCAGTGCTAGTTGGGATTCTAATGAAAAACTGTTTTTT.

This chain joins TRBV24-1 and TRBJ1-5; D remains unclear. The V and J ends lost 7 bases and 0 bases respectively, with 9 bases between them. This CDR3 comprises 14 residues. Per germline, CDR1 KGHDR and CDR2 SFDVKD. The CDR3 nucleotides read TGTGCCACCAGCGGACTTTATAGCAATCAGCCCCAGCATTTT. This translates into CATSGLYSNQPQHF.

This clonotype was seen a handful of times. This rearrangement joins TRBV7-2 to TRBJ1-5, with D tentatively TRBD1 (5 bases). This CDR3 comprises 13 residues. V was clipped by 5 bases and J by 6 bases, with 11 bases between them. Germline assignment: CDR1 SGHTA and CDR2 FQGNSA. Here the CDR3 reads CASSRGAGQPQHF. CDR3 in DNA: TGTGCCAGCAGCCGAGGGGCAGGTCAGCCCCAGCATTTT.

Many counts were recorded for this clonotype. This chain connects TRBV20-1 to TRBJ2-1; TRBD1 agrees at 7 bases. Trimming took 2 bases from V and 9 from J; bases not matched to a gene: 7. The CDR3 extends over 13 amino acids. Germline assignment: CDR1 DFQATT and CDR2 SNEGSKA (reference sequence). Here the CDR3 reads CSARTGVVGEQFF. Here the CDR3 DNA reads TGCAGTGCTAGAACAGGGGTCGTCGGTGAGCAGTTCTTC.